This T cell receptor (beta chain) is from a study of T cell responses to AZD1222 COVID-19 vaccine. The germline V gene encodes CDR1 MNHEY and CDR2 SMNVEV (reference sequence). V lost 3 bases to trimming and J lost 4 bases, with 9 bases between them. This CDR3 has 13 residues. Study-wide results and caveats: Seropositive at baseline were only a handful of AZD1222 recipients. The span of vaccine-associated CD4 TCRs extended across spike, with dominance at 160-218 and 743-854. Most donors were white British and more were female, and clonal diversity was possibly underestimated.

The assay was immunoSEQ multiplex PCR, and TCRdb's table has in-frame clones only and misses some. Of 160,000 or so clones in the sample, roughly 90% were seen once. With regard to this clone: Antigen unknown.

Source: peripheral blood, taken on day 0 of AZD1222 vaccination. The genes are TRBV27 and TRBJ1-2, with D perhaps matching TRBD1 (5 bases). This TCR derives from an adult in good health. The CDR3, as DNA: TGTGCCAGCAGTTTTATGGGGGGCTATGGCTACACCTTC. Translated: CASSFMGGYGYTF.